The source of this T cell receptor beta chain is a study of PD-1 blockade in mismatch repair-deficient tumors. Worth noting for this clone: Its cognate antigen is unknown.

Mismatch repair deficiency was confirmed in all patients, by PCR or immunohistochemistry. With 3 bases removed from V and 2 bases from J, the gap between germline ends came to 2 bases. The germline V gene encodes CDR1 MDHEN and CDR2 SYDVKM. The CDR3 has 13 residues. The assay was immunoSEQ multiplex PCR, and TCRdb's table has in-frame clones only and misses some. The repertoire includes about 66,000 clones, approximately 82% of them detected once, and about 5% sits in the top ten. The study, taken as a whole, reports: After pembrolizumab, tumor-resident clones rose rapidly, then generally contracted before radiologic responses.

V is TRBV28 and J is TRBJ2-6; unclear D gene. This specimen consisted of peripheral blood, obtained 2 weeks after starting pembrolizumab. This receptor was taken from an adult with mismatch repair-deficient cancer. Here the CDR3 reads CASSFTGANVLTF. The CDR3 coding sequence is TGTGCCAGCAGTTTTACTGGGGCCAACGTCCTGACTTTC.